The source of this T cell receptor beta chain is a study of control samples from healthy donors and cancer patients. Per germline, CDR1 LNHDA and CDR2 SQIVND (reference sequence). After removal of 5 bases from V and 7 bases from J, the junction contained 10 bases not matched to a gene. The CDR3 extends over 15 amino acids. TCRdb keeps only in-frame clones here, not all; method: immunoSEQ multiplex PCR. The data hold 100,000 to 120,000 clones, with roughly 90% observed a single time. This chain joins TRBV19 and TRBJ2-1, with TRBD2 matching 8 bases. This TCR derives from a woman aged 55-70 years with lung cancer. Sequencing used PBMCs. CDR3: CASSRMPGGANEQFF. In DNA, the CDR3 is TGTGCCAGTAGTCGTATGCCCGGGGGGGCAAATGAGCAGTTCTTC.